These 7 T cell receptor beta chains were sequenced from one sample in a study of beta chain features in type 1 diabetes. Study outcomes and limitations: Across all four CD4+ subsets, people with type 1 diabetes showed modestly shorter TCRB CDR3s.

The study reverse transcribed the entire isolated RNA, so it sequenced expressed TCRB transcripts. TCRdb's copy holds only in-frame clones and misses some; the assay was immunoSEQ multiplex PCR. The table records approximately 270,000 clones, roughly an eighth of them present only once. Antigens for these TCRs are unknown. Sequences were obtained from naive CD4+ T cells from blood. The receptor set was obtained from a young man with type 1 diabetes.

This clone was seen more than once but under ten times. V usage is TRBV18 and J usage is TRBJ2-1; weak D call: TRBD2 (5 bases). Between the trimmed V and J ends, which lost 1 base and 7 bases, there was a span of 11 bases. Germline V gene lookup returns CDR1 KGHSH and CDR2 LQKENI. The CDR3 is 14 residues long. The CDR3 is CASSPLEALNEQFF. Here the CDR3 DNA reads TGTGCCAGCTCACCACTGGAGGCGCTTAATGAGCAGTTCTTC. Looking up the rest from reference TRBV18 and TRBJ2-1 gives the full variable domain: NAGVMQNPRHLVRRRGQEARLRCSPMKGHSHVYWYRQLPEEGLKFMVYLQKENIIDESGMPKERFSAEFPKEGPSILRIQQVVRGDSAAYFCASSPLEALNEQFFGPGTRLTVL.

V gene TRBV7-3 combines with J gene TRBJ2-2, with D unresolved. Trimming took off 2 bases at V and 0 bases at J, with 4 bases between the two ends. Germline CDR1 and CDR2: SGHTA and FQGTGA. There are 14 residues in the CDR3. As DNA, the CDR3 is TGTGCCAGCAGCTTAGACTCGAACACCGGGGAGCTGTTTTTT. This encodes CASSLDSNTGELFF.

The chain links TRBV7-8 to TRBJ1-2, with a tentative D call TRBD1 (6 bases). Germline assignment: CDR1 SGHVS and CDR2 FQNEAQ. The CDR3 length is 16 residues. V was pared by 5 bases and J by 0 bases, with 16 bases between. The CDR3 region is CASSPTTGLSNYGYTF. The CDR3, as DNA: TGTGCCAGCAGCCCGACGACAGGCCTATCTAACTATGGCTACACCTTC.

This chain uses TRBV7-2 with TRBJ2-1; D might be TRBD2 (6 bases). Per germline, CDR1 SGHTA and CDR2 FQGNSA. Deletions cut 5 bases from V and 9 bases from J, with 14 bases between. The length of the CDR3 is 13 residues. The CDR3 here is CASSPRTTVEQFF. CDR3 DNA: TGTGCCAGCAGCCCCCGGACTACGGTTGAGCAGTTCTTC.

The V gene is TRBV5-1, the J gene TRBJ2-5; D gene uncertain. The V end was cut by 4 bases, the J end by 0 bases, with 10 bases between. CDR1 SGHRS and CDR2 YFSETQ come from the germline V gene. The CDR3 is 14 residues long. DNA of the CDR3: TGCGCCAGCAGCCCTGAGTTGGACCAAGAGACCCAGTACTTC. This translates into CASSPELDQETQYF.

V usage is TRBV28 and J usage is TRBJ2-4, with 7 bases aligning to TRBD2. Germline values: CDR1 MDHEN, CDR2 SYDVKM. This CDR3 contains 14 residues. The CDR3 DNA follows: TGTGTCACAAGCGGGGCGGGATTTCGGAACATTCAGTACTTC. Translating gives CVTSGAGFRNIQYF.

This clone was observed a handful of times. This chain uses TRBV5-1 with TRBJ1-2; 9 bases line up with TRBD1. Germline CDR1 SGHRS, CDR2 YFSETQ. Trimming took 7 bases from V and 7 from J; bases not matched to a gene: 11. CDR3 length: 14 amino acids. The CDR3 nucleotides are TGCGCCAGCTCCCCCGGGACAGGGAAGATTGGCTACACCTTC. This codes for CASSPGTGKIGYTF. Supplemented by reference TRBV5-1 and TRBJ1-2, the full variable domain reads KAGVTQTPRYLIKTRGQQVTLSCSPISGHRSVSWYQQTPGQGLQFLFEYFSETQRNKGNFPGRFSGRQFSNSRSEMNVSTLELGDSALYLCASSPGTGKIGYTFGSGTRLTVV.